The clone carrying this TCR beta chain showed up just once. This table comes from immunoSEQ multiplex PCR, and its TCRdb copy is limited to in-frame clones, with some not included. Here the sample spans some 180,000 clones, roughly 80% being singletons. The CDR3 consists of 16 residues. Per the germline V gene, CDR1 is SGHRS and CDR2 is YFSETQ. J gave up 4 bases and V 5 bases, and 10 bases lay outside the gene matches. The source of the sample is a study of blood T cell repertoires in COVID-19. Sequenced input: peripheral blood. The clonotype comes from a man between 60 and 70 years old with acute or convalescent COVID-19. This rearrangement joins TRBV5-1 to TRBJ2-5, with TRBD2 matching 11 bases. The CDR3 reads CASRSTSGMAGETQYF. DNA of the CDR3: TGCGCCAGCAGGTCGACTAGCGGGATGGCAGGAGAGACCCAGTACTTC.